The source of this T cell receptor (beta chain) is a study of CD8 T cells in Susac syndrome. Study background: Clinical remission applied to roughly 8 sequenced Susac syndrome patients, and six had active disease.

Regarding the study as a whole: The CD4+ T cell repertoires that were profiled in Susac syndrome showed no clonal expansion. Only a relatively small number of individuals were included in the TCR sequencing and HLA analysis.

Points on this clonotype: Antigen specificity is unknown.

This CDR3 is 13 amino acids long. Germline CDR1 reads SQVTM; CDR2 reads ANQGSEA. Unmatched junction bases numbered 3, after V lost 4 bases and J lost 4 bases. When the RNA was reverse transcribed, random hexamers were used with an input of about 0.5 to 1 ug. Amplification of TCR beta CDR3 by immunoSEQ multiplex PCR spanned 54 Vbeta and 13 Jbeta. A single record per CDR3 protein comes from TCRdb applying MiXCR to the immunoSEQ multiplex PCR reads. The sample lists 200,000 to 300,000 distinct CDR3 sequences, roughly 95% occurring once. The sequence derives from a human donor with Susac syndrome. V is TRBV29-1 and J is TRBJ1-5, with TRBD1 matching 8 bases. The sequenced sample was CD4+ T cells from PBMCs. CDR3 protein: CSVARDRNQPQHF. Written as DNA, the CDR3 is TGCAGCGTTGCCCGGGACAGGAATCAGCCCCAGCATTTT.